This T cell receptor (beta chain) came from a study of blood T cell repertoires in COVID-19. Study summary: COVID-19 samples, acute and convalescent, were from the United States, Italy and Spain. T cells, B-cell-depleted T cells, or PBMCs provided the cDNA or gDNA that served as material.

In the original analysis: Reference gene primers were amplified, and this amplification served to estimate nucleated cell counts. Repertoires were generated with immunoSEQ multiplex PCR, while TCRdb's copy carries only in-frame clones and drops some. The DNA was the basis for D and trimming; V, J and clone size are from that table. The table includes 110,000 or so clones, around 89% detected once. This clone was counted a single time. This TCR came from a woman aged 45-60 years with acute or convalescent COVID-19. The sequencing sample was made of peripheral blood.

CDR3: CALDQGGTDTQYF. The DNA of the CDR3 is TGTGCCTTGGATCAAGGAGGCACAGATACGCAGTATTTT. The chain employs TRBV30 and TRBJ2-3, with D uncertain. There are 13 residues in the CDR3. Trimming took 7 bases from V and 1 from J, leaving 12 bases between them. Looked up from germline, CDR1 is GTSNPN and CDR2 is SVGIG (reference sequence).